The present entry profiles one T cell receptor beta chain with its context. Its antigen is as yet unknown. Second doses at about 4 or about 12 weeks were pooled. Generated by immunoSEQ multiplex PCR, the TCRdb table keeps only in-frame clones and is missing some. The sample lists some 120,000 clones, roughly 84% seen once, with about a quarter in the top ten. These data belong to a study of T cell responses to AZD1222 COVID-19 vaccine. Study conclusions and caveats: Spike-specific TCR depth and breadth grew after two AZD1222 doses. Donors in the cohort were predominantly white British and more often female, and clonal diversity was possibly underestimated. Spike regions recognized by vaccine-associated CD4 TCRs spanned the protein, led by 160-218 and 743-854.

The material was peripheral blood, obtained 28 days after the second AZD1222 dose. The TCR sequence derives from an adult who received the AZD1222 COVID-19 vaccine.

The CDR3: CASRDRPFSGNTIYF. The CDR3 DNA sequence: TGTGCCAGCCGGGACAGGCCGTTCTCTGGAAACACCATATATTTT. The V call is TRBV6-5, the J call TRBJ1-3; 8 bases line up with TRBD1. The CDR3 runs 15 residues. Germline V gives CDR1 MNHEY, CDR2 SVGAGI. Trimming took 8 bases from V and 0 from J; bases not matched to a gene: 6.